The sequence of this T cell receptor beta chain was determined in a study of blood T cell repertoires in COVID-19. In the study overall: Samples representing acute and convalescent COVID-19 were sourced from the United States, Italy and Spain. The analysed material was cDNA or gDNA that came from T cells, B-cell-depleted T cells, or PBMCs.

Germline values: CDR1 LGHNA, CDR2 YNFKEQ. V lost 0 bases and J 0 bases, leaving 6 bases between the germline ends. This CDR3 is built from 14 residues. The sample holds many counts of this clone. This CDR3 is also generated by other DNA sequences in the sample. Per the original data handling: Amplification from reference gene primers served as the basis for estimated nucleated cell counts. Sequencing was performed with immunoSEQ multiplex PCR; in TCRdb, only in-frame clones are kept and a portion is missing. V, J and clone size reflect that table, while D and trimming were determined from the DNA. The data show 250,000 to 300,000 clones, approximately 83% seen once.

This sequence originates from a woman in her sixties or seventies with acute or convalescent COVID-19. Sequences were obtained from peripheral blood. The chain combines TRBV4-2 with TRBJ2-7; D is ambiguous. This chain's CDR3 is CASSQDLSSYEQYF. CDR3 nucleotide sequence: TGTGCCAGCAGCCAAGATCTTAGCTCCTACGAGCAGTACTTC.